The 31 T cell receptor beta chains in this list originate from one sample, sequenced in a study of blood T cell repertoires in COVID-19. Sequenced by immunoSEQ multiplex PCR; TCRdb stores in-frame clones only, minus some. The repertoire has about 150,000 clones, 81% of them found once; the top ten carry about 8%. The sequenced sample consisted of peripheral blood. The receptor source for this set is a human donor with acute or convalescent COVID-19. The donor label of this sample is uncertain.

The chain has TRBV7-9 and TRBJ1-1; 7 nucleotides agree with TRBD1. In germline, CDR1 is SEHNR, CDR2 FQNEAQ (reference sequence). With V trimmed by 3 bases and J by 6 bases, 7 bases remained unmatched. The CDR3 contains 14 residues. The CDR3: CASSLALGQPEAFF. Written as DNA, the CDR3 is TGTGCCAGCAGCTTGGCACTGGGACAGCCTGAAGCTTTCTTT.

The J gene is TRBJ1-5, the V gene TRBV24-1; TRBD1 matches 8 bases. The J segment lost 6 bases and the V segment lost 6 bases, leaving 9 bases of the junction unmatched. Germline CDR1 and CDR2: KGHDR and SFDVKD. The CDR3 is 15 residues long. CDR3 DNA sequence: TGTGCCACCAGTACAGGGGGTGCATCGGGTCAGCCCCAGCATTTT. It translates to CATSTGGASGQPQHF.

The rearrangement uses TRBV10-3 and TRBJ2-7; 8 nucleotides align to TRBD1. The CDR3 extends over 14 amino acids. The V and J ends lost 5 bases and 1 base, in that order; junction bases with no gene match: 4. The germline CDR1 and CDR2 sequences are ENHRY and SYGVKD. Written as DNA, the CDR3 is TGTGCCATCAGTCAAGGACAGGGATCCTACGAGCAGTACTTC. Protein sequence: CAISQGQGSYEQYF.

This chain joins TRBV5-1 and TRBJ2-3; TRBD2 matches 8 bases. Germline V gives CDR1 SGHRS, CDR2 YFSETQ. The CDR3 loop spans 16 amino acids. The junction had 13 bases not matched to a gene; V was cut back by 0 bases and J by 10 bases. This chain's CDR3 is CASSLAGRGAGTPQYF. Written as DNA, the CDR3 is TGCGCCAGCAGCTTGGCCGGGCGGGGGGCCGGGACCCCGCAGTATTTT. Variable domain in full (rest from reference TRBV5-1 and TRBJ2-3): KAGVTQTPRYLIKTRGQQVTLSCSPISGHRSVSWYQQTPGQGLQFLFEYFSETQRNKGNFPGRFSGRQFSNSRSEMNVSTLELGDSALYLCASSLAGRGAGTPQYFGPGTRLTVL.

The J gene is TRBJ1-5, the V gene TRBV18; no firm D call. Germline V gene sequence: CDR1 KGHSH, CDR2 LQKENI. V lost 3 bases, J lost 7 bases, and 16 bases lay in between. The CDR3 is made up of 15 amino acids. The CDR3 is CASSPSGSARQPQHF. CDR3 DNA sequence: TGTGCCAGCTCACCCTCGGGGTCCGCTCGGCAGCCCCAGCATTTT.

The chain couples TRBV19 to TRBJ2-1, with 10 bases that match TRBD1. The CDR3 consists of 14 residues. In germline, CDR1 is LNHDA, CDR2 SQIVND (reference sequence). Germline trimming cut 8 bases from V and 4 bases from J; bases unmatched to any gene: 5. Written as DNA, the CDR3 is TGTGCCAGTTCCCTGGGACAGGGGTACAATGAGCAGTTCTTC. This sequence encodes CASSLGQGYNEQFF.

The CDR3 spells CASSLGSGFEFF. CDR3 bases: TGTGCCAGCAGTTTAGGCAGCGGATTCGAATTCTTC. The chain recombines TRBV12-3 or TRBV12-4 with TRBJ2-1; D might be TRBD2 (5 bases). Trimming left V 1 base short and J 16 bases short, with 14 bases between. This CDR3 has 12 residues.

The V gene is TRBV5-1, the J gene TRBJ2-1; TRBD1 aligns across 9 bases. Germline V gene lookup returns CDR1 SGHRS and CDR2 YFSETQ. This CDR3 has 15 amino acids. With V trimmed by 2 bases and J by 6 bases, 6 bases remained unmatched. The CDR3 spells CASSLRTGEGNEQFF. The CDR3 DNA is TGCGCCAGCAGCTTACGGACAGGGGAGGGCAATGAGCAGTTCTTC.

The chain combines TRBV7-9 with TRBJ2-7; TRBD2 agrees at 7 bases. The junction had 16 bases not matched to a gene; V was cut back by 7 bases and J by 7 bases. CDR1 is SEHNR and CDR2 is FQNEAQ in the germline V gene (reference sequence). This CDR3 contains 15 residues. The CDR3 sequence: CASNDSGDLIWEQYF. CDR3 nucleotides: TGTGCCAGCAACGACAGCGGGGACCTTATATGGGAGCAGTACTTC.

J is TRBJ1-1 and V is TRBV7-9; D remains unclear. This CDR3 region has 14 residues. From germline, CDR1 is SEHNR and CDR2 FQNEAQ (reference sequence). V was clipped by 2 bases and J by 1 base, with 8 bases between them. CDR3: CASSLKQSNTEAFF. CDR3 DNA sequence: TGTGCCAGCAGCTTAAAGCAATCGAACACTGAAGCTTTCTTT. Combining the CDR3 with reference TRBV7-9 and TRBJ1-1 gives the whole variable domain DTGVSQNPRHKITKRGQNVTFRCDPISEHNRLYWYRQTLGQGPEFLTYFQNEAQLEKSRLLSDRFSAERPKGSFSTLEIQRTEQGDSAMYLCASSLKQSNTEAFFGQGTRLTVV.

The genes are TRBV20-1 and TRBJ1-1; D is ambiguous. V was trimmed by 3 bases and J by 0 bases, leaving 11 bases between them. CDR1 and CDR2 from the germline V gene are DFQATT and SNEGSKA (reference sequence). CDR3 length: 14 amino acids. This chain's CDR3 is CSASPGRVNTEAFF. CDR3 DNA sequence: TGCAGTGCTAGTCCCGGGAGGGTGAACACTGAAGCTTTCTTT.

The chain uses TRBV24-1 and TRBJ2-7; TRBD1 matches 10 bases. The V gene end was trimmed by 1 base and the J gene end by 3 bases; junction bases not matched to a gene: 11. CDR3 length: 18 amino acids. Germline-derived CDR1 and CDR2 are KGHDR and SFDVKD. The CDR3 loop is CATSDFDPGQGSHYEQYF. In nucleotides, the CDR3 is TGTGCCACCAGTGATTTCGACCCGGGACAGGGGTCTCACTACGAGCAGTACTTC.

The chain uses TRBV30 and TRBJ1-1, with TRBD1 as a possible D gene (6 bases). Germline-derived CDR1 and CDR2 are GTSNPN and SVGIG (reference sequence). Deletions cut 5 bases from V and 0 bases from J, with 7 bases between. The CDR3 consists of 12 residues. In DNA form, the CDR3 reads TGTGCCTGGGGACAGTTGAACACTGAAGCTTTCTTT. This codes for CAWGQLNTEAFF.

The V gene is TRBV12-5, the J gene TRBJ1-2, with TRBD1 as a possible D gene (5 bases). Germline values: CDR1 LGHNT, CDR2 FRNRAP. With 0 bases removed from V and 1 base from J, the gap between germline ends came to 15 bases. The CDR3 sequence is 17 residues long. The CDR3 loop reads CASGLVLNPGGNYGYTF. CDR3 in DNA: TGTGCTAGTGGTTTGGTCCTCAACCCCGGGGGTAACTATGGCTACACCTTC.

The chain combines TRBV7-2 with TRBJ1-6; D might be TRBD1 (5 bases). From germline, CDR1 is SGHTA and CDR2 FQGNSA. The length of the CDR3 is 14 residues. Between the trimmed V and J ends, which lost 2 bases and 8 bases, there was a span of 10 bases. The CDR3 region has the DNA TGTGCCAGCAGCTTAAACGGGGGATATTCACCCCTCCACTTT. Translation: CASSLNGGYSPLHF. The full variable domain, with the rest looked up from reference TRBV7-2 and TRBJ1-6, is GAGVSQSPSNKVTEKGKDVELRCDPISGHTALYWYRQSLGQGLEFLIYFQGNSAPDKSGLPSDRFSAERTGGSVSTLTIQRTQQEDSAVYLCASSLNGGYSPLHFGNGTRLTVT.

The chain links TRBV30 to TRBJ1-6; 8 positions agree with TRBD1. The length of the CDR3 is 15 residues. Germline V CDR1 and CDR2: GTSNPN, SVGIG (reference sequence). Trimming at V came to 4 bases and at J to 7 bases, leaving 9 bases not matched to a gene. CDR3 protein: CAWNADRARNSPLHF. As DNA, the CDR3 is TGTGCCTGGAATGCGGACAGGGCTAGAAATTCACCCCTCCACTTT. Full variable domain (rest looked up from reference TRBV30 and TRBJ1-6): SQTIHQWPATLVQPVGSPLSLECTVEGTSNPNLYWYRQAAGRGLQLLFYSVGIGQISSEVPQNLSASRPQDRQFILSSKKLLLSDSGFYLCAWNADRARNSPLHFGNGTRLTVT.

The chain is built from TRBV29-1 and TRBJ2-6; 9 nucleotides line up with TRBD1. The CDR3 totals 16 residues. With V trimmed by 5 bases and J by 0 bases, 5 bases remained unmatched. CDR1 is SQVTM, CDR2 ANQGSEA, per germline. CDR3 coding DNA: TGCAGCGTTAGGACAGGGGCCTTCTCTGGGGCCAACGTCCTGACTTTC. It specifies CSVRTGAFSGANVLTF.

The chain joins TRBV6-4 to TRBJ2-2, with 10 bases that match TRBD1. This CDR3 region has 17 residues. The germline V gene has CDR1 MRHNA and CDR2 SNTAGT. V lost 2 bases, J lost 6 bases, and 9 bases stayed unmatched. This CDR3 reads CASSDTYDRGHAGELFF. CDR3 coding DNA: TGTGCCAGCAGTGACACCTACGACAGGGGGCACGCCGGGGAGCTGTTTTTT.

This chain connects TRBV28 to TRBJ2-7, with D possibly matching TRBD2 (6 bases). V lost 2 bases, J lost 0 bases, and 17 bases lay in between. CDR3 length: 17 amino acids. Germline V gene data show CDR1 as MDHEN and CDR2 as SYDVKM. The chain's CDR3 is CASSLTLGGALSYEQYF. CDR3 coding DNA: TGTGCCAGCAGTTTAACACTCGGCGGGGCTCTCTCCTACGAGCAGTACTTC. The full variable domain, rest sourced from reference TRBV28 and TRBJ2-7, is DVKVTQSSRYLVKRTGEKVFLECVQDMDHENMFWYRQDPGLGLRLIYFSYDVKMKEKGDIPEGYSVSREKKERFSLILESASTNQTSMYLCASSLTLGGALSYEQYFGPGTRLTVT.

This clone appeared a few times. The chain uses TRBV9 and TRBJ1-1, with 8 positions matching TRBD1. The CDR3 contains 14 residues. Germline CDR1 reads SGDLS; CDR2 reads YYNGEE. The junction had 6 bases not matched to a gene; V was cut back by 2 bases and J by 6 bases. CDR3 sequence reads: CASSVGAGGAEAFF. For the CDR3, the DNA is TGTGCCAGCAGCGTGGGGGCAGGGGGCGCTGAAGCTTTCTTT. Complete variable domain (other parts from reference TRBV9 and TRBJ1-1): DSGVTQTPKHLITATGQRVTLRCSPRSGDLSVYWYQQSLDQGLQFLIQYYNGEERAKGNILERFSAQQFPDLHSELNLSSLELGDSALYFCASSVGAGGAEAFFGQGTRLTVV.

Here the CDR3 reads CASSRAARESPLHF. CDR3 sequence (DNA): TGTGCCAGCTCACGGGCTGCCCGGGAATCACCCCTCCACTTT. V usage is TRBV18 and J usage is TRBJ1-6; no firm D call. CDR1 is KGHSH, CDR2 LQKENI, per germline. V was pared by 4 bases and J by 10 bases, with 14 bases between. The CDR3 spans 14 residues.

The V call is TRBV5-1, the J call TRBJ2-7; D is possibly TRBD1 (6 bases). Trimming pared 0 bases from V and 0 bases from J, leaving 10 bases between. CDR3 length: 15 residues. Germline assignment: CDR1 SGHRS and CDR2 YFSETQ. In DNA form, the CDR3 reads TGCGCCAGCAGCTTGGACCGGGACAACTCCTACGAGCAGTACTTC. Its translation is CASSLDRDNSYEQYF.

The table lists this clone with a few counts. V gene TRBV19 combines with J gene TRBJ2-2; 7 bases line up with TRBD1. J gave up 0 bases and V 6 bases, and 4 bases lay outside the gene matches. Germline V gene data show CDR1 as LNHDA and CDR2 as SQIVND (reference sequence). CDR3 length: 15 amino acids. The CDR3, as DNA: TGTGCCAGTAGAAGACAGGGTACGAACACCGGGGAGCTGTTTTTT. Protein sequence: CASRRQGTNTGELFF.

The CDR3 reads CASSFLIAGGGGETQYF. The DNA for the CDR3 is TGTGCCAGCAGCTTCTTGATAGCGGGGGGAGGCGGGGAGACCCAGTACTTC. The V and J genes are TRBV11-2 and TRBJ2-5; TRBD2 matches 10 bases. From germline, CDR1 is SGHAT and CDR2 FQNNGV. The CDR3 covers 17 residues. The V segment lost 3 bases and the J segment 5 bases; nucleotides outside the gene matches: 12.

This rearrangement joins TRBV12-3 or TRBV12-4 to TRBJ2-7, with a weak D call TRBD1 (6 bases). CDR3 length equals 13 residues. The germline V and J ends were trimmed by 6 bases and 2 bases, with 11 bases remaining between them. The CDR3 is CASRQDSPYEQYF. CDR3 coding DNA: TGTGCCAGCAGACAGGACAGTCCCTACGAGCAGTACTTC.

This sequence joins TRBV5-1 and TRBJ1-1; D unclear. CDR1 SGHRS and CDR2 YFSETQ come from the germline V gene. The CDR3 contains 15 residues. The germline V and J ends were trimmed by 0 bases and 4 bases, with 13 bases remaining between them. In DNA, the CDR3 is TGCGCCAGCAGCTTGGCGGGGTTCGGAGGCACTGAAGCTTTCTTT. Translation: CASSLAGFGGTEAFF.

V and J are TRBV4-1 and TRBJ1-2; D not resolved. The V end was cut by 0 bases, the J end by 4 bases, with 9 bases between. Germline assignment: CDR1 MGHRA and CDR2 YSYEKL. The CDR3 totals 14 residues. CDR3 region: CASSQDGMAYGYTF. For the CDR3, the DNA is TGCGCCAGCAGCCAAGATGGCATGGCCTATGGCTACACCTTC.

The chain links TRBV14 to TRBJ2-7; D is unclear. The CDR3 totals 16 residues. V lost 1 base, J lost 1 base, and 14 bases lay in between. Germline V CDR1 and CDR2: SGHDN, FVKESK. The CDR3 is CASSQVGARLSYEQYF. CDR3 nucleotides: TGTGCCAGCAGCCAAGTCGGAGCCCGTCTATCCTACGAGCAGTACTTC. The whole variable domain, filled in from reference TRBV14 and TRBJ2-7, reads EAGVTQFPSHSVIEKGQTVTLRCDPISGHDNLYWYRRVMGKEIKFLLHFVKESKQDESGMPNNRFLAERTGGTYSTLKVQPAELEDSGVYFCASSQVGARLSYEQYFGPGTRLTVT.

The V gene is TRBV5-1, the J gene TRBJ2-1, with TRBD1 matching 8 bases. V dropped 4 bases and J dropped 15; count of bases not matched to a gene: 6. Germline V gene data show CDR1 as SGHRS and CDR2 as YFSETQ. The CDR3 has 11 amino acids. CDR3 loop: CASSEDRDAFF. In DNA, the CDR3 is TGCGCCAGCAGCGAGGACAGGGACGCGTTCTTC.

J is TRBJ2-1 and V is TRBV5-5; TRBD1 is a possible D gene (5 bases). The length of the CDR3 is 15 residues. CDR1 and CDR2 from the germline V gene are SGHKS and YYEKEE (reference sequence). V shed 4 bases and J shed 0 bases, with 11 bases lying between them. The CDR3 is CASSQGRSSYNEQFF. In DNA, the CDR3 is TGTGCCAGCAGCCAGGGTCGGAGCTCCTACAATGAGCAGTTCTTC. Looking up the rest from reference TRBV5-5 and TRBJ2-1 gives the full variable domain: DAGVTQSPTHLIKTRGQQVTLRCSPISGHKSVSWYQQVLGQGPQFIFQYYEKEERGRGNFPDRFSARQFPNYSSELNVNALLLGDSALYLCASSQGRSSYNEQFFGPGTRLTVL.

The rearrangement joins TRBV9 to TRBJ1-1, with a weak D call TRBD1 (6 bases). CDR1 is SGDLS, CDR2 YYNGEE, per germline. The CDR3 consists of 17 residues. Trimming left V 4 bases short and J 3 bases short, with 22 bases between. The CDR3 DNA reads as TGTGCCAGCAGCTCCCGCACGGGCAGGGGCCGGGACACTGAAGCTTTCTTT. Encoded protein: CASSSRTGRGRDTEAFF.